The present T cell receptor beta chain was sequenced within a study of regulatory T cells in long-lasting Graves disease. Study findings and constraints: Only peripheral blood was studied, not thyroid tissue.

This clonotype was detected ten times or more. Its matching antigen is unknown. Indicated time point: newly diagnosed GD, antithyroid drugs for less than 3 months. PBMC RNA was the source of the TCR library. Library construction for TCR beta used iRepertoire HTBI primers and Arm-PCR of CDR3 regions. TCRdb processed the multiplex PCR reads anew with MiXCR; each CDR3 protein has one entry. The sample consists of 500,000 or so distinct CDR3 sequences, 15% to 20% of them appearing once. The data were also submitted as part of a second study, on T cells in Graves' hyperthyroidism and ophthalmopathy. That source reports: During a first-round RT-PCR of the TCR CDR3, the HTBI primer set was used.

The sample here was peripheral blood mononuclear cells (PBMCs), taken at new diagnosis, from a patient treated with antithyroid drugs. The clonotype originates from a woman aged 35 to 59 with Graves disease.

CDR3 residues: CASSVAGQGDQPQHF. The CDR3 DNA is TGTGCCAGCAGCGTAGCTGGACAGGGAGATCAGCCCCAGCATTTT. The chain carries TRBV9 and TRBJ1-5; 8 positions agree with TRBD1. The CDR3 extends over 15 amino acids. Germline trimming cut 0 bases from V and 5 bases from J; bases unmatched to any gene: 4. Germline V lookup: CDR1 SGDLS, CDR2 YYNGEE. The variable domain in full, with the rest retrieved from reference TRBV9 and TRBJ1-5, is DSGVTQTPKHLITATGQRVTLRCSPRSGDLSVYWYQQSLDQGLQFLIQYYNGEERAKGNILERFSAQQFPDLHSELNLSSLELGDSALYFCASSVAGQGDQPQHFGDGTRLSIL.